This is a list of T cell receptor beta chains from one sample in a study of CD8 T cells in ankylosing spondylitis. MiXCR was run by TCRdb on the 5' RACE reads, yielding one entry per CDR3 protein. This repertoire shows just under 350,000 distinct CDR3 sequences, 14% to 15% found once; its top ten account for approximately 0.99%. Sequenced material: blood, either unsorted or a sorted T cell fraction (not recorded which). The receptors were sampled from a male donor with ankylosing spondylitis or in good health (not recorded which). CDR3s include the opening cysteine and the closing phenylalanine or tryptophan. D genes are given only for firm matches. Rows may omit the clone size; those that give it use once, few, many or a size class.

V gene	J gene	clone size	D gene	CDR3 DNA	CDR3 protein
TRBV6-5	TRBJ2-2	few	-	TGTGCCAGCAGTTTTTACCCCGCAGGGGCAAGCACCGGGGAGCTGTTTTTT	CASSFYPAGASTGELFF
TRBV5-1	TRBJ2-5	few	-	TGCGCCAGCAGCTTGGGGGGGGCCACGTACCAAGAGACCCAGTACTTC	CASSLGGATYQETQYF
TRBV12-3/TRBV12-4	TRBJ2-3	-	TRBD2	TGTGCCAGCACCTGGACTAGCGGGGACACAGATACGCAGTATTTT	CASTWTSGDTDTQYF
TRBV12-3/TRBV12-4	TRBJ1-1	few	TRBD1	TGTGCCAGCAGCGCTGGGACAGGGTCTGGGAACACTGAAGCTTTCTTT	CASSAGTGSGNTEAFF
TRBV25-1	TRBJ1-2	few	-	TGTGCCAGCAGTGCCCAGGCCTTC	CASSAQAF
TRBV20-1	TRBJ2-1	few	TRBD2	TGCAGTGCTAGAGATGCGGTAGCGGGGGTGCAGTTCTTC	CSARDAVAGVQFF
TRBV4-1	TRBJ2-1	few	-	TGCGCCAGCAGCCAACCGACAGCACGCTCCTACAATGAGCAGTTCTTC	CASSQPTARSYNEQFF
TRBV12-3/TRBV12-4	TRBJ2-3	-	-	TGTGCCAGCACCTTCCTGAGCACAGATACGCAGTATTTT	CASTFLSTDTQYF
TRBV5-1	TRBJ2-3	few	TRBD2	TGCGCCAGCAGACTCGGACTAGCGGAAGATACGCAGTATTTT	CASRLGLAEDTQYF
TRBV7-1	TRBJ2-6	few	TRBD1	TGTGCCAGCAGCTCTCTAATCGGGGGACAGGGGACAAAAAGCTCTGGGGCCAACGTCCTGACTTTC	CASSSLIGGQGTKSSGANVLTF
TRBV7-6	TRBJ2-3	-	TRBD1	TGTGCCAGCAGCCTTGACAGGGGGCCCACAGATACGCAGTATTTT	CASSLDRGPTDTQYF
TRBV5-1	TRBJ1-2	few	-	TGCGCCAGCAGCTTAGAGGGGACTAACTATGGCTACACCTTC	CASSLEGTNYGYTF
TRBV7-8	TRBJ2-7	-	-	TGTGCCAGCAGCTCCCAACCACGCCGGGCGGACTACGAGCAGTACTTC	CASSSQPRRADYEQYF
TRBV24-1	TRBJ2-6	-	-	TGTGCCACCAGTTCCGGGACTGGGAGCTCTGGGGCCAACGTCCTGACTTTC	CATSSGTGSSGANVLTF
TRBV27	TRBJ2-1	-	-	TGTGCCAGCAGTTTAAGGTGGGAGTGGAGCTCCTACAATGTGCAGTTCTTC	CASSLRWEWSSYNVQFF
TRBV7-9	TRBJ2-1	-	-	TGTGCCAGCAGCTTACGCCAAGGGTCCTTGGGTGAGCAGTTCTTC	CASSLRQGSLGEQFF
TRBV20-1	TRBJ2-7	few	TRBD1	TGCAGTGCTAGGCGGGACAGGTCCTACGAGCAGTACTTC	CSARRDRSYEQYF
TRBV29-1	TRBJ2-3	many	TRBD2	TGCAGCGCTCGACGGTGGCGGGGGGCAGGGGATACGCAGTATTTT	CSARRWRGAGDTQYF
TRBV4-2	TRBJ2-1	few	-	TGTGCCAGCAGCCAAGTTTCGGAAGCGCCGACCCGCTACAATGAGCAGTTCTTC	CASSQVSEAPTRYNEQFF
TRBV29-1	TRBJ2-1	few	-	TGCAGCCCCACCCCACGGTCAGAGAATGAGCAGTTCTTC	CSPTPRSENEQFF
TRBV9	TRBJ2-3	-	-	TGTGCCAGCAGCGTGTATCTTAGCACAGATACGCAGTATTTT	CASSVYLSTDTQYF
TRBV12-3/TRBV12-4	TRBJ1-2	-	-	TGTGCCAGCAGTTTAGGACGGCCAGGTCTTTATGGCTACACCTTC	CASSLGRPGLYGYTF
TRBV5-1	TRBJ2-1	few	TRBD2	TGCGCCAGCAGCCCAAACCTTAGCGGGGGCCTTGTCTACAATGAGCAGTTCTTC	CASSPNLSGGLVYNEQFF
TRBV4-2	TRBJ2-3	few	TRBD1	TGTGCCAGCAGCCAAGATGGGGACAGGGTAGGAGATACGCAGTATTTT	CASSQDGDRVGDTQYF